This entry lists 17 T cell receptor beta chains sequenced from one sample in a study of T-cell reconstitution after alpha-beta-depleted transplantation in children. It was with unique molecular identifiers that the TCRbeta library was prepared. From the PCR reads, TCRdb called clonotypes with MiXCR, one entry per CDR3 protein. The sample lists fewer than 550,000 distinct CDR3 sequences, more than 9.5% occurring once. Source: PBMCs, mostly from graft donor cells, taken 180 days after TCRalphabeta/CD19-depleted stem cell transplant. The receptors come from a female patient under 10 years old who had a stem cell transplant for aplastic anemia, so the T cells may come from the graft donor.

This clonotype has only a few counts. The chain employs TRBV28 and TRBJ2-7; unclear D gene. The CDR3 spans 13 residues. Germline-derived CDR1 and CDR2 are MDHEN and SYDVKM. V was trimmed by 4 bases and J by 7 bases, leaving 14 bases between them. The CDR3 reads CASSWADRLEQYV. In nucleotides, the CDR3 is TGTGCCAGCAGTTGGGCCGATCGATTGGAGCAGTACGTC.

The chain recombines TRBV20-1 with TRBJ1-1, with 8 bases lining up with TRBD1. Trimming at V came to 6 bases and at J to 4 bases, leaving 4 bases not matched to a gene. The V gene's germline CDR1 is DFQATT and CDR2 SNEGSKA (reference sequence). The CDR3 is made up of 12 amino acids. The CDR3 coding sequence is TGCAGTGCCGAGGACAGGGTCACTGAAGCTTTCTTT. It encodes CSAEDRVTEAFF.

V usage is TRBV6-1 and J usage is TRBJ1-5; D gene ambiguous. V was pared by 2 bases and J by 7 bases, with 3 bases between. Germline CDR1 MNHNS, CDR2 SASEGT. CDR3 length: 11 amino acids. The CDR3 DNA follows: TGTGCCAGCAGTGAAATACAGCCCCAGCATTTT. Translating it yields CASSEIQPQHF.

The V gene is TRBV12-3 or TRBV12-4, the J gene TRBJ2-3; D possibly corresponds to TRBD2 (7 bases). This CDR3 contains 16 residues. V was trimmed by 7 bases and J by 2 bases, leaving 19 bases between them. This CDR3 reads CASTEGVGGDTDTQYF. In DNA form, the CDR3 reads TGTGCCAGCACCGAGGGGGTGGGAGGGGACACAGATACGCAGTATTTT.

The rearrangement links TRBV12-3 or TRBV12-4 to TRBJ2-5, with 7 bases matching TRBD1. V lost 3 bases, J lost 2 bases, and 6 bases stayed unmatched. The CDR3 spans 15 residues. This CDR3 is CASSLTGLSQETQYF. The CDR3 nucleotides read TGTGCCAGCAGTTTGACAGGGTTAAGTCAAGAGACCCAGTACTTC.

This clonotype was seen a few times. The gene calls are TRBV4-2 and TRBJ1-2; D not resolved. CDR1 is LGHNA and CDR2 is YNFKEQ in the germline V gene. The ends were cut back, 2 bases at V and 2 bases at J, with 15 bases in the middle. The CDR3 is made up of 16 amino acids. Written as DNA, the CDR3 is TGTGCCAGCAGCCAATTGTGGAACAGATCAAACTATGGCTACACCTTC. This gives the protein CASSQLWNRSNYGYTF.

This clonotype was seen only a few times. V usage is TRBV20-1 and J usage is TRBJ2-5; D might be TRBD2 (6 bases). V was cut by 5 bases and J by 2 bases, with 9 bases left in between. Germline loops: CDR1 DFQATT, CDR2 SNEGSKA (reference sequence). CDR3 length equals 12 residues. CDR3 sequence: CSAAGPQETQYF. CDR3 DNA sequence: TGCAGTGCTGCGGGACCGCAAGAGACCCAGTACTTC.

This clonotype was detected a few times. The genes are TRBV12-3 or TRBV12-4 and TRBJ2-2; D gene ambiguous. The length of the CDR3 is 12 residues. The V gene lost 5 bases and the J gene lost 8 bases, with 9 bases spanning the gap. CDR3 amino acids: CASSLTRGELFF. CDR3 DNA: TGTGCCAGCAGTCTGACTCGTGGGGAGCTGTTTTTT.

The rearrangement uses TRBV28 and TRBJ1-2; 9 nucleotides align to TRBD1. This CDR3 is built from 14 residues. V gave up 6 bases and J gave up 5 bases; unmatched junction bases: 7. The germline CDR1 and CDR2 sequences are MDHEN and SYDVKM. In DNA form, the CDR3 reads TGTGCCAGCAGCGAGACCGGGACAGGGTATGGCTACACCTTC. Its translation is CASSETGTGYGYTF.

This chain links TRBV20-1 with TRBJ1-4; D not resolved. In germline, CDR1 is DFQATT, CDR2 SNEGSKA (reference sequence). V lost 1 base, J lost 8 bases, and 8 bases lay in between. There are 12 residues in the CDR3. CDR3 sequence: CSARGRREKLFF. CDR3 DNA: TGCAGTGCTAGAGGAAGGCGGGAAAAACTGTTTTTT.

This clonotype was seen a few times. The chain links TRBV20-1 to TRBJ2-7; D could derive from TRBD1 or TRBD2 (5 bases each). This CDR3 has 14 amino acids. Per the germline V gene, CDR1 is DFQATT and CDR2 is SNEGSKA (reference sequence). This CDR3 reads CRAAGVRGSYEQYF. Written as DNA, the CDR3 is TGCCGAGCCGCCGGGGTTAGGGGATCCTACGAGCAGTACTTC.

This clonotype was picked up many times. The chain couples TRBV20-1 to TRBJ2-5, with 12 bases aligning to TRBD2. CDR3 length equals 16 residues. V lost 2 bases, J lost 3 bases, and 7 bases stayed unmatched. CDR1 DFQATT and CDR2 SNEGSKA come from the germline V gene (reference sequence). The CDR3, as DNA: TGCAGTGCTAGATATATGACTAGCGGGAGTAAAGAGACCCAGTACTTC. Translated: CSARYMTSGSKETQYF.

CDR3 DNA sequence: TGTGCCAGCTCACCCACTAGCGGGAGTTTCCACGAGCAGTACGTC. Residues: CASSPTSGSFHEQYV. The V gene is TRBV18, the J gene TRBJ2-7, with 11 bases identical to TRBD2. Per the germline V gene, CDR1 is KGHSH and CDR2 is LQKENI. The CDR3 loop spans 15 amino acids. J lost 5 bases, V lost 3 bases, and 6 bases had no gene match.

The rearrangement links TRBV12-5 to TRBJ2-6; 9 nucleotides line up with TRBD1. CDR3 length: 18 residues. Germline CDR1 is LGHNT and CDR2 is FRNRAP. With V trimmed by 2 bases and J by 5 bases, 10 bases remained unmatched. CDR3 coding DNA: TGTGCTAGTGGTTTGACTCTAACAGGGGGCGAGTGGGCCAACGTCCTGACTTTC. Protein product: CASGLTLTGGEWANVLTF.

This sequence joins TRBV27 and TRBJ2-1, with TRBD1 as a possible D gene (5 bases). The CDR3 consists of 15 residues. V dropped 6 bases and J dropped 8 bases, with 20 bases sitting between them. Germline V gene data show CDR1 as MNHEY and CDR2 as SMNVEV (reference sequence). The DNA for the CDR3 is TGTGCCAGCAGCCTTGGGGCCTTCCTACAGGATGAGCAGTTCTTC. Its translation: CASSLGAFLQDEQFF.

This clonotype appeared a few times. The chain combines TRBV12-3 or TRBV12-4 with TRBJ1-4; TRBD1 is a possible D gene (5 bases). V lost 3 bases and J 3 bases, leaving 8 bases between the germline ends. The CDR3 runs 14 residues. In nucleotides, the CDR3 is TGTGCCAGCAGTTTCCGGGACCCTAATGAAAAACTGTTTTTT. Residues: CASSFRDPNEKLFF.

This clonotype was counted ten times or more. CDR3 in amino acids: CASSFKGGEQFF. The CDR3 DNA reads TGTGCCAGCAGTTTTAAGGGTGGTGAGCAGTTCTTC. This chain links TRBV12-3 or TRBV12-4 with TRBJ2-1; no definite D call. The CDR3 totals 12 residues. Trimming stripped 3 bases from V and 9 bases from J, with 9 bases between.